This T cell receptor beta chain was identified during a study of T-cell reconstitution after alpha-beta-depleted transplantation in children. Study-level findings and limits: Several hundred expanded graft clones reportedly supplied alpha-beta T cells about two months after transplant.

A library of TCRbeta sequences, prepared with unique molecular identifiers, was generated. One entry per CDR3 protein, called by TCRdb with MiXCR from the PCR reads. The sample gives hundreds of thousands of distinct CDR3 sequences, around 10% of which show up once; 20% to 30% is in the top ten. This clonotype was observed many times. Its antigen is unidentified. This TCR was recovered from a male patient aged 2-15 years who had a stem cell transplant for chronic granulomatous disease, so the T cells may come from the graft donor. Sequencing was performed on peripheral blood, taken 180 days after TCRalphabeta/CD19-depleted stem cell transplant.

This CDR3 reads CASSVGPARKYNEQFF. In DNA, the CDR3 is TGTGCCAGCAGCGTAGGTCCCGCCCGAAAGTACAATGAGCAGTTCTTC. The rearrangement joins TRBV9 to TRBJ2-1; D is ambiguous. CDR3 size: 16 residues. V lost 0 bases, J lost 4 bases, and 14 bases lay in between. The germline V gene encodes CDR1 SGDLS and CDR2 YYNGEE.